This T cell receptor beta chain is drawn from a study of tumor and adjacent non-tumor tissue in lung cancer. CDR3 length: 15 residues. CDR1 WNHNN and CDR2 SYGVQD come from the germline V gene (reference sequence). Three rounds of nested PCR, following a modified ARM-PCR protocol, produced the TCRbeta library. TCRdb reanalysed the multiplex PCR reads using MiXCR and keeps one entry per CDR3 protein. The sample includes 90,000 to 100,000 distinct CDR3 sequences, 75% to 85% seen only once; the top ten take around 30%. RNA was extracted from bulk tissue without any cell sorting. More than 3 cm separated this lung sample from the edge of the tumor. A note on this clonotype: One junction end does not reproduce the germline sequence, and a read error may be involved.

The TCR sequence derives from a man in his sixties with small cell lung cancer. The sample taken for sequencing was distant non-tumor lung tissue. The chain couples TRBV10-1 to TRBJ2-3, with a possible D match to TRBD2 (6 bases). The CDR3 sequence is CTSSEAGRTPDTQYF. Written as DNA, the CDR3 is TGCACCAGCAGTGAAGCTGGGAGGACCCCAGATACGCAGTATTTT.